Below are 27 T cell receptor beta chains sequenced from a single sample in a study of cytomegalovirus exposure and HLA in healthy donors. The PCR was carried out with 60 Vbeta primers and 13 Jbeta primers. Clones were sequenced by immunoSEQ multiplex PCR, and TCRdb holds only the in-frame ones, with some missing. The table has around 150,000 clones, around 90% seen once. The sample taken for sequencing was PBMCs. The receptors shown here come from a woman younger than 45 in good health and CMV-seronegative.

V is TRBV9 and J is TRBJ2-4; the D is unclear. CDR1 SGDLS and CDR2 YYNGEE come from the germline V gene. V lost 0 bases and J 2 bases, leaving 15 bases between the germline ends. This CDR3 contains 17 residues. The CDR3 spells CASSVGLGSKSKNIQYF. The CDR3 region has the DNA TGTGCCAGCAGCGTAGGTCTAGGTAGTAAGTCCAAAAACATTCAGTACTTC.

This chain joins TRBV25-1 and TRBJ2-2, with D tentatively TRBD2 (6 bases). The germline gives CDR1 MGHDK, CDR2 SYGVNS. V lost 2 bases and J lost 8, with 21 bases in between. This CDR3 contains 17 residues. This CDR3 reads CASSEPPGSAPGGELFF. The CDR3 coding sequence is TGTGCCAGCAGTGAACCCCCCGGGAGCGCTCCGGGAGGGGAGCTGTTTTTT.

Here the CDR3 DNA reads TGTGCCAGCAGTCAGGGACAGCTACGGTATGGCTACACCTTC. It is translated as CASSQGQLRYGYTF. The chain links TRBV14 to TRBJ1-2; 7 bases line up with TRBD1. The CDR3 runs to 14 residues. Germline V gives CDR1 SGHDN, CDR2 FVKESK. Germline trimming cut 6 bases from V and 5 bases from J; bases unmatched to any gene: 9.

The V call is TRBV19, the J call TRBJ2-5; 8 bases line up with TRBD2. The CDR3 contains 13 residues. Unmatched junction bases numbered 6, after V lost 7 bases and J lost 5 bases. Per germline, CDR1 LNHDA and CDR2 SQIVND (reference sequence). The CDR3 here is CASNAGGWETQYF. In nucleotides, the CDR3 is TGTGCCAGTAACGCGGGGGGATGGGAGACCCAGTACTTC.

This sequence joins TRBV10-1 and TRBJ2-2, with D maybe TRBD1 (5 bases). Gene TRBJ1-3 matches the end of the DNA better, so the J call may be wrong. CDR1 is WNHNN, CDR2 SYGVQD, per germline (reference sequence). The CDR3 has 16 amino acids. The CDR3, as DNA: TGCGCCAGCAGTGCACAGGACCCCCGTTCTGGAAACACCATATATTTT. It codes for CASSAQDPRSGNTIYF.

This clone was found a few times. V usage is TRBV6-6 and J usage is TRBJ1-1, with D possibly matching TRBD1 (6 bases). Germline lookup yields CDR1 MNHNY and CDR2 SVGAGI (reference sequence). The CDR3 runs to 12 residues. Trimming cost V 5 bases and J 5 bases, with 9 bases left between them. The CDR3 spells CASSVQGTEAFF. CDR3 DNA: TGTGCCAGCAGTGTTCAGGGGACTGAAGCTTTCTTT.

The chain is built from TRBV5-1 and TRBJ1-6, with a weak D call TRBD1 (5 bases). V lost 0 bases and J 5 bases, leaving 9 bases between the germline ends. CDR3 size: 15 residues. Germline CDR1 SGHRS, CDR2 YFSETQ. CDR3 residues: CASSLAGGDNSPLHF. Written as DNA, the CDR3 is TGCGCCAGCAGCTTGGCCGGGGGGGATAATTCACCCCTCCACTTT. The full variable domain, its missing parts supplied by reference TRBV5-1 and TRBJ1-6, is KAGVTQTPRYLIKTRGQQVTLSCSPISGHRSVSWYQQTPGQGLQFLFEYFSETQRNKGNFPGRFSGRQFSNSRSEMNVSTLELGDSALYLCASSLAGGDNSPLHFGNGTRLTVT.

This clone was seen only a few times. The rearrangement links TRBV10-3 to TRBJ2-1; D is unclear. The CDR3 has 14 amino acids. Germline-derived CDR1 and CDR2 are ENHRY and SYGVKD. The V end was cut by 0 bases, the J end by 8 bases, with 11 bases between. In DNA, the CDR3 is TGTGCCATCAGTGAGTCCCATAGTCCCTATGAGCAGTTCTTC. Protein sequence: CAISESHSPYEQFF.

In its sample, this clone was seen a few times. This rearrangement joins TRBV7-9 to TRBJ2-7; 7 nucleotides align to TRBD1. Germline assignment: CDR1 SEHNR and CDR2 FQNEAQ (reference sequence). The CDR3 loop spans 14 amino acids. Unmatched junction bases numbered 4, after V lost 5 bases and J lost 0 bases. The CDR3 is CASSLTGASYEQYF. CDR3 coding DNA: TGTGCCAGCAGCCTCACAGGGGCCTCCTACGAGCAGTACTTC.

The chain uses TRBV2 and TRBJ2-6; the D gene is possibly TRBD1 (5 bases). Germline assignment: CDR1 SNHLY and CDR2 FYNNEI. Trimming removed 7 bases from V and 3 bases from J, with 16 bases in between. The CDR3 is 16 residues long. In nucleotides, the CDR3 is TGTGCCAGCAACCCCGGTAGGGGCGGTGGGGCCAACGTCCTGACTTTC. Translated: CASNPGRGGGANVLTF.

This clone was detected only a few times. J is TRBJ1-4 and V is TRBV7-9; D is ambiguous. Germline CDR1 SEHNR, CDR2 FQNEAQ (reference sequence). Trimming took 1 base from V and 5 from J, leaving 17 bases between them. The CDR3 runs 17 residues. CDR3 nucleotide sequence: TGTGCCAGCAGCTTAGTTGACTATGGGCAGGCGAATGAAAAACTGTTTTTT. It is translated as CASSLVDYGQANEKLFF.

The chain has TRBV11-3 and TRBJ2-4; D uncertain. The CDR3 is made up of 13 amino acids. The V gene lost 0 bases and the J gene lost 9 bases, with 9 bases spanning the gap. Germline-derived CDR1 and CDR2 are SGHNT and YENEEA. In nucleotides, the CDR3 is TGTGCCAGCAGCTTAGACACAGCCTCCATTCAGTACTTC. Translation: CASSLDTASIQYF.

The rearrangement links TRBV28 to TRBJ1-2, with D possibly being TRBD1 (5 bases). V was shortened by 3 bases and J by 6 bases, with 8 bases between the two germline ends. The V gene's germline CDR1 is MDHEN and CDR2 SYDVKM. The length of the CDR3 is 12 residues. CDR3 in amino acids: CASSFSGHGYTF. CDR3 DNA sequence: TGTGCCAGCAGTTTTTCAGGGCATGGCTACACCTTC.

J is TRBJ1-5 and V is TRBV28; D is perhaps TRBD1 (5 bases). Germline CDR1 MDHEN, CDR2 SYDVKM. This CDR3 comprises 14 residues. V shed 8 bases and J shed 4 bases, with 15 bases lying between them. CDR3 nucleotides: TGTGCCAGCCTGGCGGGGGTTAGAAATCAGCCCCAGCATTTT. Protein product: CASLAGVRNQPQHF.

The chain combines TRBV28 with TRBJ2-7, with unresolved D. Per the germline V gene, CDR1 is MDHEN and CDR2 is SYDVKM. CDR3 length equals 12 residues. The V gene lost 6 bases and the J gene lost 6 bases, with 12 bases spanning the gap. The CDR3 DNA follows: TGTGCCAGCAGACAGCCACGTCTCGAGCAGTACTTC. This encodes CASRQPRLEQYF.

This clone has only a few counts. The J gene is TRBJ1-2, the V gene TRBV27; a weak D match, TRBD1 (6 bases). Germline loops: CDR1 MNHEY, CDR2 SMNVEV (reference sequence). V lost 6 bases and J lost 6, with 14 bases in between. The CDR3 has 13 residues. The CDR3 sequence: CASSPQGRDGYTF. Here the CDR3 DNA reads TGTGCCAGCAGCCCACAGGGTCGCGATGGCTACACCTTC.

This sequence joins TRBV27 and TRBJ2-1, with D possibly being TRBD2 (5 bases). CDR3 length equals 17 residues. V lost 3 bases and J lost 5, with 20 bases in between. In germline, CDR1 is MNHEY, CDR2 SMNVEV (reference sequence). CDR3 region: CASSFKSFDSGNNEQFF. The CDR3 bases are TGTGCCAGCAGTTTCAAGAGCTTTGACTCGGGGAACAATGAGCAGTTCTTC.

The chain has TRBV19 and TRBJ1-6, with D possibly TRBD1 on 6 matching bases. CDR1 is LNHDA and CDR2 is SQIVND in the germline V gene (reference sequence). This CDR3 contains 18 residues. The V end lost 6 bases, the J end lost 0 bases, and 18 bases lay between the germline ends. CDR3 sequence reads: CASSRRQARSSYNSPLHF. Written as DNA, the CDR3 is TGTGCCAGTAGCCGAAGACAGGCCAGAAGCTCCTATAATTCACCCCTCCACTTT.

J is TRBJ1-2 and V is TRBV29-1, with D perhaps matching TRBD1 (6 bases). V shed 2 bases and J shed 6 bases, with 13 bases lying between them. From germline, CDR1 is SQVTM and CDR2 ANQGSEA. This CDR3 spans 13 amino acids. The CDR3 protein is CSVERGRGDGYTF. The DNA of the CDR3 is TGCAGCGTTGAACGGGGCAGGGGAGATGGCTACACCTTC.

This clone has only a few counts. This rearrangement joins TRBV28 to TRBJ1-5; D is possibly TRBD1 (6 bases). Germline V CDR1 and CDR2: MDHEN, SYDVKM. The CDR3 consists of 17 residues. Trimming removed 2 bases at V and 7 bases at J, with 21 bases between. CDR3 in DNA: TGTGCCAGCAGTTTACTGCAGGGGTCCTCCCAAGTCCAGCCCCAGCATTTT. It codes for CASSLLQGSSQVQPQHF.

The chain joins TRBV30 to TRBJ1-2; TRBD1 agrees at 9 bases. CDR3 length: 14 amino acids. The trim removed 1 base at V and 8 bases at J, leaving 8 bases unmatched. Germline CDR1 is GTSNPN and CDR2 is SVGIG (reference sequence). Here the CDR3 reads CAWSDRGRKHGYTF. The CDR3 coding sequence is TGTGCCTGGAGTGACAGGGGGCGTAAGCACGGCTACACCTTC.

This clone was picked up a small number of times. The genes are TRBV15 and TRBJ2-7; D might be TRBD1 (6 bases). This CDR3 region has 13 residues. Germline V gives CDR1 LNHNV, CDR2 YYDKDF (reference sequence). V was trimmed by 1 base and J by 6 bases, leaving 10 bases between them. This chain's CDR3 is CATSRVRGGEQYF. The CDR3 nucleotides read TGTGCCACCAGCAGAGTCAGGGGCGGCGAGCAGTACTTC.

The chain is built from TRBV28 and TRBJ2-7; possibly TRBD1 for D (6 bases). The germline V gene has CDR1 MDHEN and CDR2 SYDVKM. Trimming pared 3 bases from V and 5 bases from J, leaving 14 bases between. This CDR3 comprises 14 residues. The CDR3, as DNA: TGTGCCAGCAGTTTTGGGGGCCCCAACAACGAGCAGTACTTC. Translated: CASSFGGPNNEQYF.

This chain links TRBV28 with TRBJ2-5; 7 nucleotides line up with TRBD2. The CDR3 length is 17 residues. The germline V gene encodes CDR1 MDHEN and CDR2 SYDVKM. With V trimmed by 3 bases and J by 4 bases, 14 bases remained unmatched. CDR3 residues: CASSFRLAKREGETQYF. Here the CDR3 DNA reads TGTGCCAGCAGTTTTCGGCTAGCCAAAAGGGAGGGAGAGACCCAGTACTTC. The full variable domain, rest sourced from reference TRBV28 and TRBJ2-5, is DVKVTQSSRYLVKRTGEKVFLECVQDMDHENMFWYRQDPGLGLRLIYFSYDVKMKEKGDIPEGYSVSREKKERFSLILESASTNQTSMYLCASSFRLAKREGETQYFGPGTRLLVL.

The rearrangement links TRBV2 to TRBJ2-5; 9 positions match TRBD1. The DNA end favors TRBJ2-7, so the J call may be wrong. The CDR3 has 16 residues. CDR1 SNHLY and CDR2 FYNNEI come from the germline V gene. The CDR3 loop is CASSGPRGTGPGEQYF. CDR3 DNA: TGTGCCAGCAGCGGACCCAGAGGGACAGGGCCGGGCGAGCAGTACTTC.

The J gene is TRBJ1-2, the V gene TRBV9; tentatively, D is TRBD1 (6 bases). Trimming took off 2 bases at V and 2 bases at J, with 16 bases between the two ends. The V gene's germline CDR1 is SGDLS and CDR2 YYNGEE. CDR3 length: 16 residues. CDR3 sequence reads: CASSVSPGTPNYGYTF. The CDR3 DNA reads as TGTGCCAGCAGCGTGTCCCCCGGGACACCGAACTATGGCTACACCTTC.

The genes are TRBV5-1 and TRBJ2-1; perhaps TRBD1 as D (5 bases). V was shortened by 0 bases and J by 9 bases, with 13 bases between the two germline ends. The CDR3 has 14 residues. CDR1 is SGHRS and CDR2 is YFSETQ in the germline V gene. DNA of the CDR3: TGCGCCAGCAGCTTGGATAGGGGTCGGAGTGAGCAGTTCTTC. Protein product: CASSLDRGRSEQFF.